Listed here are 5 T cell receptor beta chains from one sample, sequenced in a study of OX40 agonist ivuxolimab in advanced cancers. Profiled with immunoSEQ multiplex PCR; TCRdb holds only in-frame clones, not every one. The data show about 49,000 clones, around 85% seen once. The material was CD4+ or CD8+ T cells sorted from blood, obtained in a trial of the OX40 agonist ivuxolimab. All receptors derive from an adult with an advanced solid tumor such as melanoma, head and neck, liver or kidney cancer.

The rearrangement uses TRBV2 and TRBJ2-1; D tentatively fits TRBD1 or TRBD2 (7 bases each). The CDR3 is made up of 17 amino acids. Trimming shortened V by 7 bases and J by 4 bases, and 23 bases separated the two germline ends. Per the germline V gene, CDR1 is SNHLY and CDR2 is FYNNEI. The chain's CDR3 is CASTGRGRLRLYNEQFF. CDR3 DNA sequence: TGTGCCAGCACAGGGAGGGGGCGATTGCGACTATACAATGAGCAGTTCTTC.

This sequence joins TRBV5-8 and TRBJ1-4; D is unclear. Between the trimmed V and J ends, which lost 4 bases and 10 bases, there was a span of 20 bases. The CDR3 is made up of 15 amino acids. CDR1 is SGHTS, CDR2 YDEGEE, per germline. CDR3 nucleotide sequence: TGTGCCAGCAGCCTTAATTCCTTCCGGGGAGGAAAACTGTTTTTT. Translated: CASSLNSFRGGKLFF.

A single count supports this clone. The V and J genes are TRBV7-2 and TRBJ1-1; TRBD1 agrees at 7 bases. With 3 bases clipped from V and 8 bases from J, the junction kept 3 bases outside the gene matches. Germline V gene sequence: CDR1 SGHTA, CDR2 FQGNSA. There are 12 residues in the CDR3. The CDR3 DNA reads TGTGCCAGCAGCTTGACAGGGTTGGAAGCTTTCTTT. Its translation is CASSLTGLEAFF.

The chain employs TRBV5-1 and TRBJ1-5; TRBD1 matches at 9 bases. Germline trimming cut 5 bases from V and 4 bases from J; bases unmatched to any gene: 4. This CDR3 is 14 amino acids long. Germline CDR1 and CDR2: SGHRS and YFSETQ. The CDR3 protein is CASSPGTGNQPQHF. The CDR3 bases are TGCGCCAGCAGTCCGGGGACAGGGAATCAGCCCCAGCATTTT.

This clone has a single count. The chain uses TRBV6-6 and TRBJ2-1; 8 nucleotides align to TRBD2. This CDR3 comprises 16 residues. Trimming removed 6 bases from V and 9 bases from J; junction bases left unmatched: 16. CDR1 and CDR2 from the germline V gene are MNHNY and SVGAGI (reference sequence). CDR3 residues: CASSSPGLAVLGEQFF. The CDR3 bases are TGTGCCAGCAGCTCCCCCGGACTAGCAGTGTTAGGTGAGCAGTTCTTC.